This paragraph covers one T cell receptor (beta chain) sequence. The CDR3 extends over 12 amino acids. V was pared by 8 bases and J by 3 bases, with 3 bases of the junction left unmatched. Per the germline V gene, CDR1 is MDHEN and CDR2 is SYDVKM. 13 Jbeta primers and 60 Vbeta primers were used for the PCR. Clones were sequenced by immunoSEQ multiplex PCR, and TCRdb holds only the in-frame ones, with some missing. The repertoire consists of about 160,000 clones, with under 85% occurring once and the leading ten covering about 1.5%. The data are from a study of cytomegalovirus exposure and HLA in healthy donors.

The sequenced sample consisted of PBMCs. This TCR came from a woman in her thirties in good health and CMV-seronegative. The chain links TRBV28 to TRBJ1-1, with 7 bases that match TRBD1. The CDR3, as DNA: TGTGCCAGCTCGGGACAGCACACTGAAGCTTTCTTT. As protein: CASSGQHTEAFF.